Listed here are 16 T cell receptor beta chains from one sample, sequenced in a study of shared clonotypes between healthy human individuals. Positive CCR7 selection of CD45RO-negative cells yielded the naive CD8 cells, and terminally differentiated effector memory CD45RA+ cells were excluded. Clones were sequenced by immunoSEQ multiplex PCR, and TCRdb holds only the in-frame ones, with some missing. The sample lists around 2,000,000 clones, about 94% occurring once. Sequencing was done on a sample of naive CD8+ T cells sorted from blood. Every receptor here comes from a man younger than 35 in good health.

The V call is TRBV5-1, the J call TRBJ2-2, with 8 bases aligning to TRBD1. CDR3 length: 17 residues. V lost 4 bases, J lost 4 bases, and 12 bases stayed unmatched. CDR1 is SGHRS, CDR2 YFSETQ, per germline. The CDR3 reads CASSPPQGAGITGELFF. CDR3 nucleotide sequence: TGCGCCAGCAGCCCCCCCCAGGGGGCGGGGATCACCGGGGAGCTGTTTTTT.

The gene calls are TRBV28 and TRBJ2-1; no clear D. V lost 4 bases to trimming and J lost 7 bases, with 20 bases between them. The germline V gene encodes CDR1 MDHEN and CDR2 SYDVKM. The CDR3 totals 16 residues. The CDR3 nucleotides are TGTGCCAGCAGTTGGATACAAGAAGTAGGTACAAATGAGCAGTTCTTC. This sequence encodes CASSWIQEVGTNEQFF. The full variable domain, its missing parts supplied by reference TRBV28 and TRBJ2-1, is DVKVTQSSRYLVKRTGEKVFLECVQDMDHENMFWYRQDPGLGLRLIYFSYDVKMKEKGDIPEGYSVSREKKERFSLILESASTNQTSMYLCASSWIQEVGTNEQFFGPGTRLTVL.

This chain connects TRBV19 to TRBJ2-7, with 10 bases lining up with TRBD1. The trim removed 3 bases at V and 5 bases at J, leaving 10 bases unmatched. The CDR3 is 16 residues long. The germline CDR1 and CDR2 sequences are LNHDA and SQIVND (reference sequence). The CDR3 region has the DNA TGTGCCAGTAGTATCGGAGGGACAGGGGTATATGACGAGCAGTACTTC. Translated, it gives CASSIGGTGVYDEQYF.

The chain recombines TRBV15 with TRBJ1-1; tentative D call: TRBD1 (5 bases). The CDR3 extends over 14 amino acids. The V end lost 5 bases, the J end lost 3 bases, and 13 bases lay between the germline ends. Germline V CDR1 and CDR2: LNHNV, YYDKDF (reference sequence). The CDR3: CATSSHGADTEAFF. The CDR3 DNA is TGTGCCACCAGCTCTCATGGGGCGGACACTGAAGCTTTCTTT.

The gene calls are TRBV28 and TRBJ2-4; 8 nucleotides align to TRBD1. The germline gives CDR1 MDHEN, CDR2 SYDVKM. The CDR3 covers 14 residues. With 8 bases clipped from V and 6 bases from J, the junction kept 9 bases outside the gene matches. CDR3 in amino acids: CASGAGQGLNIQYF. The CDR3 nucleotides read TGTGCCAGCGGTGCCGGACAGGGTTTAAACATTCAGTACTTC.

The J gene is TRBJ2-5, the V gene TRBV5-6, with 7 bases identical to TRBD2. The CDR3 extends over 17 amino acids. Looked up from germline, CDR1 is SGHDT and CDR2 is YYEEEE. J was trimmed by 1 base and V by 0 bases; bases with no gene match: 9. The CDR3 DNA reads as TGTGCCAGCAGCTTGGGGTACGCGGGAGAGGTCCAAGAGACCCAGTACTTC. Its protein product is CASSLGYAGEVQETQYF.

The J gene is TRBJ2-7, the V gene TRBV4-3; TRBD1 matches at 9 bases. The germline gives CDR1 LGHNA, CDR2 YSLEER. CDR3 length: 16 amino acids. The ends lost 1 base at V and 6 bases at J; junction bases unmatched: 10. The CDR3 here is CASSQGPGQGGSEQYF. CDR3 in DNA: TGCGCCAGCAGCCAAGGTCCGGGACAGGGTGGTAGCGAGCAGTACTTC.

J is TRBJ2-5 and V is TRBV7-9, with D hard to call. This CDR3 region has 14 residues. Germline assignment: CDR1 SEHNR and CDR2 FQNEAQ (reference sequence). Trimming removed 1 base at V and 4 bases at J, with 10 bases between. CDR3: CASSLEWGRETQYF. For the CDR3, the DNA is TGTGCCAGCAGCTTAGAATGGGGTAGAGAGACCCAGTACTTC.

The chain links TRBV28 to TRBJ1-5; D is unclear. This CDR3 has 13 residues. The V and J ends lost 5 bases and 4 bases respectively, with 9 bases between them. Germline V gene data show CDR1 as MDHEN and CDR2 as SYDVKM. CDR3 in DNA: TGTGCCAGCAGTGAGGGCCTTAATCAGCCCCAGCATTTT. Its translation is CASSEGLNQPQHF.

This clone was recorded only once. The gene calls are TRBV7-8 and TRBJ1-5; D might be TRBD1 (5 bases). Trimming pared 3 bases from V and 3 bases from J, leaving 6 bases between. The CDR3 is 13 amino acids. The germline V gene has CDR1 SGHVS and CDR2 FQNEAQ. Here the CDR3 reads CASSLGPNQPQHF. The CDR3 nucleotides read TGTGCCAGCAGCTTGGGACCCAATCAGCCCCAGCATTTT. The entire variable domain, with the rest obtained from reference TRBV7-8 and TRBJ1-5, is as follows: GAGVSQSPRYKVAKRGQDVALRCDPISGHVSLFWYQQALGQGPEFLTYFQNEAQLDKSGLPSDRFFAERPEGSVSTLKIQRTQQEDSAVYLCASSLGPNQPQHFGDGTRLSIL.

This clone was observed once. The chain is built from TRBV25-1 and TRBJ1-2; D not certain. The germline V gene has CDR1 MGHDK and CDR2 SYGVNS. The CDR3 totals 13 residues. V was pared by 7 bases and J by 7 bases, with 16 bases between. For the CDR3, the DNA is TGTGCCAGCACCCAATGGGAGTTTTCTGGCTACACCTTC. Protein: CASTQWEFSGYTF.

The chain joins TRBV27 to TRBJ2-7, with a weak D call TRBD2 (6 bases). CDR1 and CDR2 (germline): MNHEY, SMNVEV (reference sequence). The CDR3 loop spans 12 amino acids. Deletions cut 6 bases from V and 2 bases from J, with 8 bases between. The CDR3 sequence: CASRGLTYEQYF. CDR3 bases: TGTGCCAGCAGGGGACTGACCTACGAGCAGTACTTC.

The CDR3 reads CASSQVGAAEAFF. In DNA form, the CDR3 reads TGTGCCAGCAGCCAGGTGGGGGCAGCTGAAGCTTTCTTT. The rearrangement uses TRBV28 and TRBJ1-1; D possibly corresponds to TRBD1 (6 bases). This CDR3 spans 13 amino acids. V was pared by 6 bases and J by 6 bases, with 14 bases between. Per the germline V gene, CDR1 is MDHEN and CDR2 is SYDVKM.

V usage is TRBV7-9 and J usage is TRBJ2-1; D remains ambiguous. The CDR3 is 11 residues long. The germline V gene has CDR1 SEHNR and CDR2 FQNEAQ (reference sequence). Trimming removed 4 bases from V and 8 bases from J, with 6 bases in between. CDR3 sequence reads: CASSWADEQFF. The DNA for the CDR3 is TGTGCCAGCAGCTGGGCCGATGAGCAGTTCTTC.

The chain recombines TRBV7-8 with TRBJ1-3; TRBD1 might be the D (5 bases). The CDR3 spans 15 residues. CDR1 SGHVS and CDR2 FQNEAQ come from the germline V gene. Trimming took 0 bases from V and 2 from J, leaving 8 bases between them. This CDR3 is CASSLAGTTGNTIYF. The CDR3 nucleotides are TGTGCCAGCAGCTTAGCGGGGACGACTGGAAACACCATATATTTT.

The chain is built from TRBV5-6 and TRBJ2-5; D tentatively reads TRBD1 or TRBD2 (6 bases each). Germline-derived CDR1 and CDR2 are SGHDT and YYEEEE. V was cut by 0 bases and J by 1 base, with 13 bases left in between. This CDR3 contains 16 residues. Here the CDR3 reads CASSLGYTGAQETQYF. CDR3 DNA sequence: TGTGCCAGCAGCTTGGGGTACACGGGGGCCCAAGAGACCCAGTACTTC.